This TCR beta chain is drawn from a study of blood T cell repertoires in COVID-19 (dated by TCRdb to about 2020). In the study overall: The collaborator samples originated in the United States, Italy and Spain and spanned the acute and convalescent phases of COVID-19. A de-identified subject ID, COVID-19 status, age in years and sex were almost always included in the sample metadata. The repertoires were released in a freely available public database meant as a resource for research on the immune response to SARS-CoV-2. The prospective study material was composed of cDNA or gDNA derived from T cells, B-cell-depleted T cells, or PBMCs. The dataset comprised deeply sampled blood TCRbeta repertoires from subjects exposed to, actively infected with, or recovered from COVID-19. HLA class I and class II types, where available, came from metadata supplied by the sample provider rather than from assay-based typing. Samples were obtained from the ongoing ImmuneRACE study (first 160 participants) and from about 1,300 subjects provided by 6 global collaborators.

Enrolling through a virtual design, the prospective study's participants ranged in age from about 18 to 100 years and lived across some 22 United States geographic areas. Cohort assignment in the prospective study relied on participant-reported clinical history from a screening survey and a study questionnaire. For ImmuneRACE Cohort 3, a participant was defined as recovered based on two consecutive negative NP/OP PCR tests, clearance by a healthcare professional, or resolution of symptoms. In the prospective study, mobile phlebotomists collected whole blood, serum and a nasopharyngeal or oropharyngeal swab from each participant. Additional blood draws and questionnaires over an approximately 2-month period could optionally be provided by prospective study participants. Blood samples from the prospective study were shipped frozen or at room temperature prior to DNA extraction. The immunoSEQ Assay, a bias-controlled multiplex PCR, was used to amplify TCRbeta CDR3 regions from genomic DNA. The paper's processing steps were these. The number of nucleated cells in each sample was estimated from the amplification of reference gene primers within the assay. To quantify the absolute abundance of each unique TCRbeta CDR3 rearrangement, sequence reads were collapsed and filtered. For each sample, productive Simpson clonality was calculated as the square root of Simpson's diversity index across productive rearrangements. TCRdb took this table from immuneACCESS and kept in-frame rearrangements with V and J called. Such tables lack part of the clones; where checked against another copy, unresolved V genes explain under half of the gap, and the rest is unexplained. D and trimming were read from the DNA, whereas the V and J calls and clone size are those reported in that table. This sample holds 160,000 or so clones; about four fifths were observed only once. The ten top clones hold over 15% of the sample.

This clone was observed once. Its antigen remains unidentified. Per-base qualities were not stored, and no clone one base away is much larger. Overall study outcomes, separate from this receptor: The quantity of clinical and demographic metadata differed by source and by participant and was supplied without curation.

This receptor was identified in a man between 60 and 75 years old who had recovered from COVID-19. The sequencing sample was made of PBMCs or T cells enriched from blood (not recorded which).

The CDR3 amino acid sequence is: CASSLGQGAYTGELFF. The DNA reads as follows: TGTGCCAGCAGCTTGGGACAGGGGGCATACACCGGGGAGCTGTTTTTT. The rearrangement combines TRBV5-4 with TRBJ2-2; 10 of the junction bases match TRBD1. The germline V and J ends show losses of 0 bases and 3 bases respectively, and no gene match explains 2 bases of the junction. The germline V gene (reference sequence) yields SGHNT for CDR1 and YYREEE for CDR2. Measured from the cysteine to the phenylalanine, the CDR3 is 16 residues long. The sequence is cut down to CDR3 DNA, 48 bases in frame from base 1.